Sequencing of this TCR beta chain was carried out in a study of blood T cell repertoires in COVID-19. Germline-derived CDR1 and CDR2 are SGHVS and FNYEAQ. This CDR3 has 16 residues. V was cut by 5 bases and J by 1 base, with 17 bases left in between. Profiled with immunoSEQ multiplex PCR; TCRdb holds only in-frame clones, not every one. The repertoire holds about 310,000 clones, with roughly 87% as singletons. This sequence joins TRBV7-6 and TRBJ1-1, with a tentative D call TRBD1 (5 bases). This clonotype originated in a woman under 30 who had recovered from COVID-19. The sequenced sample consisted of PBMCs or T cells enriched from blood (not recorded which). CDR3 DNA sequence: TGTGCCAGCAGCCATAGTCATAAAACAGGGAACACTGAAGCTTTCTTT. It specifies CASSHSHKTGNTEAFF.